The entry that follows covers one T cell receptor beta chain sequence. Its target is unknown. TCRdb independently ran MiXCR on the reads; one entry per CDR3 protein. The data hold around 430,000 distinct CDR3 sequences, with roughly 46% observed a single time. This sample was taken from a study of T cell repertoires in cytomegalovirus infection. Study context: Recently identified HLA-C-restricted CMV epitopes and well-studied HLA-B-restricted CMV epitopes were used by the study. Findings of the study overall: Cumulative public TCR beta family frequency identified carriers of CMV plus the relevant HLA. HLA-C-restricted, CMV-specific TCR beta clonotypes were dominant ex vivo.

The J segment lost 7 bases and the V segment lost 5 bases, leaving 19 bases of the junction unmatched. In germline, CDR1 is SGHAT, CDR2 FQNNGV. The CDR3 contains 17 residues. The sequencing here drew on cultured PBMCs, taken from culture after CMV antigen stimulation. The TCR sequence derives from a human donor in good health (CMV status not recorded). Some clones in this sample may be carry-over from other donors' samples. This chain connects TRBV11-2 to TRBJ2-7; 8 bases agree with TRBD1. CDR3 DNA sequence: TGTGCCAGCAGCCCAGGGTCTTATGGGACAGGAGGTCGGGAGCAGTACTTC. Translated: CASSPGSYGTGGREQYF.